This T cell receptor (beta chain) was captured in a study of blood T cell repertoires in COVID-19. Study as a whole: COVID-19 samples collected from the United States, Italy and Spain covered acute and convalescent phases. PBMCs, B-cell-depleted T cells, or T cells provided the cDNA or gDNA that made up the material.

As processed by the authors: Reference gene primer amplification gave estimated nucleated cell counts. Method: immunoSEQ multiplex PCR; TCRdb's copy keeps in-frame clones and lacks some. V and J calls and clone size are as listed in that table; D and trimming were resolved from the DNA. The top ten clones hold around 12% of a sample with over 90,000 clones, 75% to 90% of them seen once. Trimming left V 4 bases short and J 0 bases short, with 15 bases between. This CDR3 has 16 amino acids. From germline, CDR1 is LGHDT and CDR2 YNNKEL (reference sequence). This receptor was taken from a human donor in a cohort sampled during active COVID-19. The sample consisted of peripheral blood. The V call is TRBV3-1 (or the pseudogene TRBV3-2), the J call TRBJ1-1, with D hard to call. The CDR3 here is CASSPQLKNMNTEAFF. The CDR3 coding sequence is TGTGCCAGCAGCCCCCAACTCAAAAATATGAACACTGAAGCTTTCTTT.